A selection of T cell receptor beta chains follows, all from one sample in a study of T cell changes during pregnancy in multiple sclerosis. Libraries were prepared by immunoSEQ multiplex PCR; TCRdb keeps only in-frame clonotypes and omits some of them. The sample has around 21,000 clones, about 87% seen once. Sample: CD8+ T cells from peripheral blood mononuclear cells, taken in the third trimester of pregnancy. These TCRs come from a female donor in good health, enrolled as a control in a pregnancy study. The CDR3 runs from the conserved cysteine through the conserved F or W. D genes are given only for firm matches. Only some rows state a clone size, as once, few, many or a class for expanded clones.

cdr3_aa cdr3_nt d_call j_call clone_size v_call
CASSLGRTGELFF TGTGCCAGCAGCTTGGGCCGGACCGGGGAGCTGTTTTTT . TRBJ2-2 . TRBV5-6
CASSFVVAGANVLTF TGTGCCAGCAGTTTTGTAGTCGCTGGGGCCAACGTCCTGACTTTC . TRBJ2-6 . TRBV27
CASTQVGLGFYEQYF TGCGCCAGCACCCAAGTGGGACTAGGTTTCTACGAGCAGTACTTC TRBD2 TRBJ2-7 . TRBV5-1
CASTRPSGGSPYEQYF TGTGCCAGCACCCGTCCTTCTGGCGGGAGTCCGTACGAGCAGTACTTC TRBD2 TRBJ2-7 once TRBV5-5
CASSHDSGSGLTYEQYF TGCGCCAGCAGCCACGATTCCGGGAGCGGATTGACCTACGAGCAGTACTTC . TRBJ2-7 . TRBV4-1
CASSESPNFSTDTQYF TGCGCCAGCAGTGAGTCCCCCAACTTTAGCACAGATACGCAGTATTTT . TRBJ2-3 . TRBV10-1
CASSSPPSGTNEQFF TGTGCCAGCAGTAGCCCCCCTAGCGGGACAAATGAGCAGTTCTTC TRBD2 TRBJ2-1 . TRBV6-6
CASSQETWDRGPLGNEQFF TGCGCCAGCAGCCAAGAGACGTGGGACAGGGGTCCCCTTGGCAATGAGCAGTTCTTC TRBD1 TRBJ2-1 . TRBV4-3
CAWSLGRGNEQFF TGTGCCTGGAGTCTGGGGCGGGGCAATGAGCAGTTCTTC . TRBJ2-1 . TRBV30
CASSPHLGESEKLFF TGCGCCAGCAGCCCCCATTTAGGGGAAAGCGAAAAACTGTTTTTT . TRBJ1-4 few TRBV4-3
CASSQAGGDPYEQYF TGCGCCAGCAGCCAAGCTGGGGGCGACCCCTACGAGCAGTACTTC . TRBJ2-7 . TRBV4-1
CASSMRGGANEQFF TGTGCCAGTAGTATGCGTGGAGGGGCAAATGAGCAGTTCTTC . TRBJ2-1 few TRBV19
CASSPPSGNNEQFF TGTGCCAGCTCACCACCTAGCGGGAACAATGAGCAGTTCTTC TRBD2 TRBJ2-1 . TRBV18
CASSLNGNTEAFF TGTGCCAGCAGCTTAAACGGGAATACTGAAGCTTTCTTT . TRBJ1-1 few TRBV7-3
CASSLVAGGLDEQFF TGTGCCAGCAGCTTAGTGGCGGGGGGGCTGGATGAGCAGTTCTTC TRBD2 TRBJ2-1 . TRBV7-3
CASSPTGHQPQHF TGTGCCAGCAGTCCAACAGGGCATCAGCCCCAGCATTTT . TRBJ1-5 once TRBV6-6
CASSPGLEADTQYF TGTGCCAGCAGCCCGGGACTAGAGGCAGATACGCAGTATTTT TRBD2 TRBJ2-3 . TRBV6-4
CATRGGGGQHYEQYF TGTGCCACCCGGGGGGGCGGGGGCCAGCACTACGAGCAGTACTTC TRBD2 TRBJ2-7 . TRBV15
CASSLGPSWWTQYF TGTGCCAGCAGCTTAGGGCCCTCTTGGTGGACCCAGTACTTC . TRBJ2-5 . TRBV11-1
CASSTGTSARTDTQYF TGTGCCAGCAGCACGGGGACTAGCGCTCGCACAGATACGCAGTATTTT TRBD2 TRBJ2-3 . TRBV7-9
CSTREEGDTGELFF TGCAGCACTCGGGAGGAGGGGGACACCGGGGAGCTGTTTTTT . TRBJ2-2 . TRBV29-1
CASSFPLSGTQYF TGTGCCAGCAGCTTTCCTCTTAGCGGTACGCAGTATTTT . TRBJ2-3 . TRBV5-6
CATQYWDYGPKWFF TGTGCCACACAATATTGGGACTATGGGCCTAAGTGGTTCTTC TRBD2 TRBJ2-1 . TRBV19
CSVQSGRTNTGELFF TGCAGCGTTCAAAGCGGGAGGACGAACACCGGGGAGCTGTTTTTT TRBD2 TRBJ2-2 . TRBV29-1
CASMDRGAYNEQFF TGTGCCAGCATGGACAGGGGGGCCTACAATGAGCAGTTCTTC TRBD1 TRBJ2-1 . TRBV6-5
CASSRGYNQPQHF TGTGCCAGCAGCCGAGGGTACAATCAGCCCCAGCATTTT . TRBJ1-5 . TRBV7-9
CASSSGGSYNEQFF TGTGCCAGCAGCTCAGGGGGATCCTACAATGAGCAGTTCTTC TRBD1 TRBJ2-1 . TRBV5-4
CASSLSGGAGSEKLFF TGCGCCAGCAGCCTTTCGGGTGGGGCAGGGTCTGAAAAACTGTTTTTT . TRBJ1-4 . TRBV4-3
CASRRQNTGELFF TGTGCCAGCAGGCGACAGAACACCGGGGAGCTGTTTTTT . TRBJ2-2 . TRBV6-5
CASSPWPGQLPTPYGYTF TGCGCCAGCAGCCCCTGGCCGGGACAACTACCTACCCCCTATGGCTACACCTTC . TRBJ1-2 . TRBV5-1
CASSIGGNNEQFF TGTGCCAGTAGTATCGGGGGTAACAATGAGCAGTTCTTC . TRBJ2-1 . TRBV19
CASSVGTSGGGGANVLTF TGTGCCAGCAGCGTGGGGACTAGCGGGGGGGGCGGGGCCAACGTCCTGACTTTC TRBD2 TRBJ2-6 . TRBV9
CASTPTQGAIGYGYTF TGTGCCAGTACCCCAACTCAGGGGGCAATCGGCTATGGCTACACCTTC TRBD1 TRBJ1-2 . TRBV19
CASRHNYEQYF TGTGCCAGCAGGCACAACTACGAGCAGTACTTC . TRBJ2-7 . TRBV6-5
CASSLVGTEDSYEQYF TGTGCCAGCAGCTTAGTAGGGACTGAAGATTCCTACGAGCAGTACTTC . TRBJ2-7 . TRBV7-9
CASMLAVGGPRSTDTQYF TGTGCCAGCATGTTAGCCGTGGGGGGGCCGAGGAGCACAGATACGCAGTATTTT . TRBJ2-3 . TRBV13
CASHLAGGYEQYF TGTGCCAGCCACTTAGCGGGGGGATACGAGCAGTACTTC TRBD2 TRBJ2-7 . TRBV6-5
CASSRLAPLDTGELFF TGTGCCAGCAGTCGTCTAGCTCCTTTGGACACCGGGGAGCTGTTTTTT . TRBJ2-2 . TRBV6-6
CASSFGGFDQPQHF TGTGCCAGCAGCTTCGGAGGGTTTGATCAGCCCCAGCATTTT . TRBJ1-5 . TRBV7-9
CASSEASGGAYNEQFF TGTGCCAGCAGTGAAGCTAGCGGGGGGGCCTACAATGAGCAGTTCTTC TRBD2 TRBJ2-1 . TRBV6-1
CASSELAAGGSDTQYF TGTGCCAGCAGTGAATTGGCGGCGGGGGGTTCAGATACGCAGTATTTT TRBD2 TRBJ2-3 . TRBV6-1
CASSLASAGDPSSYNEQFF TGTGCCAGCAGCTTAGCTTCAGCGGGAGACCCGAGCTCCTACAATGAGCAGTTCTTC TRBD2 TRBJ2-1 . TRBV7-2
CAWSVSGTGELFF TGTGCCTGGAGTGTGTCAGGTACCGGGGAGCTGTTTTTT . TRBJ2-2 . TRBV30
CASSLGTTPYSPLHF TGTGCCAGCAGCTTGGGGACAACCCCCTATTCACCCCTCCACTTT . TRBJ1-6 medium-sized TRBV5-4
CASRWATEAFF TGTGCCAGCAGGTGGGCCACTGAAGCTTTCTTT . TRBJ1-1 few TRBV27
CASSLEGQSKTEAFF TGTGCCAGCAGCTTAGAGGGACAGAGTAAGACTGAAGCTTTCTTT TRBD1 TRBJ1-1 . TRBV11-2
CASSIVRDRGVNYGYTF TGTGCCAGTAGTATAGTCCGGGACAGGGGCGTTAACTATGGCTACACCTTC TRBD1 TRBJ1-2 few TRBV19
CASSLGAGLSYEQYF TGTGCCAGCAGCTTGGGGGCAGGGCTTTCCTACGAGCAGTACTTC . TRBJ2-7 . TRBV7-9
CASSFSSADTQYF TGTGCCAGCAGCTTCTCTAGCGCAGATACGCAGTATTTT . TRBJ2-3 . TRBV7-2
CASSRPGQGHNEQFF TGTGCCAGCAGTCGACCGGGACAGGGTCACAATGAGCAGTTCTTC TRBD1 TRBJ2-1 . TRBV6-6
CAISGLGTSDYEQYF TGTGCCATCAGTGGATTAGGGACTAGCGACTACGAGCAGTACTTC TRBD2 TRBJ2-7 . TRBV10-3
CASIRGRGRDTDTQYF TGTGCCAGCATAAGGGGAAGGGGGCGGGACACAGATACGCAGTATTTT . TRBJ2-3 . TRBV11-2
CASSHQRGLYNEQFF TGTGCCAGCAGCCACCAGCGGGGGCTTTACAATGAGCAGTTCTTC TRBD2 TRBJ2-1 . TRBV4-2
CASSVDFRGGATDTQYF TGTGCCAGCAGCGTAGATTTTAGGGGGGGGGCCACAGATACGCAGTATTTT . TRBJ2-3 . TRBV9
CASIGPVSEQYF TGTGCCAGCATTGGGCCCGTGAGCGAGCAGTACTTC . TRBJ2-7 . TRBV2
CASSLRRGPNEQFF TGTGCCAGCAGCTTGCGGCGGGGGCCCAATGAGCAGTTCTTC . TRBJ2-1 . TRBV7-2
CASSESPPTDTQYF TGTGCCAGCAGTGAATCTCCTCCCACAGATACGCAGTATTTT . TRBJ2-3 . TRBV2